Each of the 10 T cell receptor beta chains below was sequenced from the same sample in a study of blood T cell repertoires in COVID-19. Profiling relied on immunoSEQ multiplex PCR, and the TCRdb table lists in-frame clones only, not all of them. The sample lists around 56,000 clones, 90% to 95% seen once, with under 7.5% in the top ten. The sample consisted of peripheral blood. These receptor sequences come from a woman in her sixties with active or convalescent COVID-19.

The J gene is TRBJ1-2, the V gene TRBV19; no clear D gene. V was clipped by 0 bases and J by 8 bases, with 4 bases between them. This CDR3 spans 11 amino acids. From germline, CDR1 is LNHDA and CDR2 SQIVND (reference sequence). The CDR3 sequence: CASSIETGYTF. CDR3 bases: TGTGCCAGTAGTATAGAGACAGGCTACACCTTC.

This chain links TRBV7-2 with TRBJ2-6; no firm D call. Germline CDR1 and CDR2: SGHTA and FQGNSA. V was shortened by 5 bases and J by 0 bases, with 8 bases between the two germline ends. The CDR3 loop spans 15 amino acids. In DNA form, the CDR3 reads TGTGCCAGCAGCCTTCTCAGCTCTGGGGCCAACGTCCTGACTTTC. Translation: CASSLLSSGANVLTF.

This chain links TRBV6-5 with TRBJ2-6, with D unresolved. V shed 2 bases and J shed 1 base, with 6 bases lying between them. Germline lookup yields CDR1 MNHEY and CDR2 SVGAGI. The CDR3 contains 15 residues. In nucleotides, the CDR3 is TGTGCCAGCAGTTACAGCCCGTCTGGGGCCAACGTCCTGACTTTC. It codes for CASSYSPSGANVLTF.

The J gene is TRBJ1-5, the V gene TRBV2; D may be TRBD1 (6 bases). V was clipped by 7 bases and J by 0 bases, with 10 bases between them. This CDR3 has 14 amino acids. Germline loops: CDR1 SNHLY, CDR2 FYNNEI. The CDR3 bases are TGTGCCAGCAAGCTGACAGGTAGCAATCAGCCCCAGCATTTT. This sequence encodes CASKLTGSNQPQHF.

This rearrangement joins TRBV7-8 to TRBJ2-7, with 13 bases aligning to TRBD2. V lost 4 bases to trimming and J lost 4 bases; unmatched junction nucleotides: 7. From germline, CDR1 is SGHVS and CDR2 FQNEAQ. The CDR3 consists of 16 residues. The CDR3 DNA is TGTGCCAGCAGCTCACTAGCGGGGGGGCCTGGGTACGAGCAGTACTTC. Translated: CASSSLAGGPGYEQYF.

CDR3 in amino acids: CASSYVRPRATEAFF. Written as DNA, the CDR3 is TGTGCCAGCAGTTACGTCCGCCCGCGGGCCACTGAAGCTTTCTTT. The chain employs TRBV6-5 and TRBJ1-1, with D hard to call. CDR3 size: 15 residues. Germline V gene data show CDR1 as MNHEY and CDR2 as SVGAGI. Between the trimmed V and J ends, which lost 2 bases and 4 bases, there was a span of 14 bases.

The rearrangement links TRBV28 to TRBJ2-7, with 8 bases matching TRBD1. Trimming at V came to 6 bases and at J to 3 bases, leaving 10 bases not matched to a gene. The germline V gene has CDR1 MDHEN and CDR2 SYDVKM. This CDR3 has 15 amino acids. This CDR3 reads CASSPHGTGGYEQYF. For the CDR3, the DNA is TGTGCCAGCAGCCCCCATGGAACAGGGGGCTACGAGCAGTACTTC.

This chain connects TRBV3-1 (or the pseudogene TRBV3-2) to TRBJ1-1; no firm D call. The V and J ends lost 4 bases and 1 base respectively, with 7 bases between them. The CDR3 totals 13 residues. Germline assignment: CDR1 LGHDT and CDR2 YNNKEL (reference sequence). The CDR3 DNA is TGTGCCAGCAGCCCCCGGGAGAACACTGAAGCTTTCTTT. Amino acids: CASSPRENTEAFF.

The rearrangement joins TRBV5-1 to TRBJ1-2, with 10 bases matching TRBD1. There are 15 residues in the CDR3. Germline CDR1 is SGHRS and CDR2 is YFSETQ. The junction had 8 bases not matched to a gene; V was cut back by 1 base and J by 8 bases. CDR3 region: CASSLWAGTGEGYTF. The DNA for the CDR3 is TGCGCCAGCAGCTTGTGGGCCGGGACAGGGGAAGGCTACACCTTC.

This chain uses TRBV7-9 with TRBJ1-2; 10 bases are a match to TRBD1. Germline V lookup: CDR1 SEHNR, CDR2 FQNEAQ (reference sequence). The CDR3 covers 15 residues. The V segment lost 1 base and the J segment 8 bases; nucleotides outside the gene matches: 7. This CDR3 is CASSLGRTGGSGYTF. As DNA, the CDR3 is TGTGCCAGCAGCTTAGGTCGGACAGGGGGGAGCGGCTACACCTTC. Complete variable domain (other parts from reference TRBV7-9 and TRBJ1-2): DTGVSQNPRHKITKRGQNVTFRCDPISEHNRLYWYRQTLGQGPEFLTYFQNEAQLEKSRLLSDRFSAERPKGSFSTLEIQRTEQGDSAMYLCASSLGRTGGSGYTFGSGTRLTVV.